These 23 T cell receptor beta chains share one sample of origin, sequenced in a study of T cells in Graves' hyperthyroidism and ophthalmopathy. From RNA transcripts, TCR beta CDR3 regions were amplified. An initial round of RT-PCR targeting the TCR CDR3 relied on the HTBI primer set. TCRdb analysed the multiplex PCR reads with MiXCR anew, one entry per CDR3 protein. The sample yields 470,000 or so distinct CDR3 sequences, about a fifth seen once. Specimen: blood. The receptors stem from a man younger than 35 with Graves' hyperthyroidism.

This clonotype has a count of ten or more. This chain connects TRBV19 to TRBJ2-7; D is unresolved. CDR1 and CDR2 from the germline V gene are LNHDA and SQIVND (reference sequence). V shed 5 bases and J shed 1 base, with 15 bases lying between them. The CDR3 runs 15 residues. The chain's CDR3 is CASSSGWEGSYEQYF. CDR3 bases: TGTGCCAGTAGTTCCGGGTGGGAAGGTTCCTACGAGCAGTACTTC.

The rearrangement joins TRBV28 to TRBJ2-5, with D possibly matching TRBD1 (5 bases). Germline V gives CDR1 MDHEN, CDR2 SYDVKM. This CDR3 has 15 residues. V lost 6 bases and J 2 bases, leaving 16 bases between the germline ends. The CDR3 spells CASSYPVTEQETQYF. The CDR3 DNA reads TGTGCCAGCAGCTACCCGGTGACAGAACAAGAGACCCAGTACTTC.

This clonotype was recorded at least ten times. The V gene is TRBV12-3 or TRBV12-4, the J gene TRBJ1-5, with 8 bases matching TRBD1. The CDR3 sequence is 15 residues long. The V gene end was trimmed by 3 bases and the J gene end by 2 bases; junction bases not matched to a gene: 3. CDR3 sequence reads: CASSFAGGRNQPQHF. The CDR3 DNA reads as TGTGCCAGCAGTTTCGCAGGGGGCCGCAATCAGCCCCAGCATTTT.

This clonotype showed up many times. The chain couples TRBV27 to TRBJ1-2, with D possibly TRBD1 on 5 matching bases. The CDR3 has 13 amino acids. Looked up from germline, CDR1 is MNHEY and CDR2 is SMNVEV (reference sequence). Trimming left V 4 bases short and J 8 bases short, with 14 bases between. CDR3 DNA: TGTGCCAGCAGTTCCGTCCCGGGGGTCGGCTACACCTTC. Protein sequence: CASSSVPGVGYTF.

Comment on this clonotype: A junction boundary mismatches the germline segment, possibly from a read error. The chain couples TRBV6-1 to TRBJ2-5; D is perhaps TRBD1 (5 bases). Germline V gives CDR1 MNHNS, CDR2 SASEGT. The CDR3 contains 15 residues. CDR3 sequence (DNA): TGCGCCAGCAGCCAAGATGGGCAGGGACAAGAGACCCAGTACTTC. Its protein is CASSQDGQGQETQYF.

J is TRBJ2-7 and V is TRBV28, with TRBD1 matching 10 bases. The ends lost 6 bases at V and 0 bases at J; junction bases unmatched: 11. CDR3 size: 17 residues. Per the germline V gene, CDR1 is MDHEN and CDR2 is SYDVKM. This chain's CDR3 is CASRPLPGQGNSYEQYF. CDR3 sequence (DNA): TGTGCCAGCAGACCTCTGCCGGGACAGGGGAACTCCTACGAGCAGTACTTC.

The V gene is TRBV7-2, the J gene TRBJ1-1, with 7 bases aligning to TRBD1. This CDR3 has 15 residues. The germline CDR1 and CDR2 sequences are SGHTA and FQGNSA. Trimming cost V 1 base and J 5 bases; bases outside gene matches: 7. The DNA for the CDR3 is TGTGCCAGCAGCTTAGGGGGCAGGGGGGCGACTGAAGCTTTCTTT. It encodes CASSLGGRGATEAFF. Looking up the rest from reference TRBV7-2 and TRBJ1-1 gives the full variable domain: GAGVSQSPSNKVTEKGKDVELRCDPISGHTALYWYRQSLGQGLEFLIYFQGNSAPDKSGLPSDRFSAERTGGSVSTLTIQRTQQEDSAVYLCASSLGGRGATEAFFGQGTRLTVV.

Only a few counts were recorded for this clonotype. The V and J genes are TRBV4-1 and TRBJ1-6; D uncertain. CDR1 is MGHRA, CDR2 YSYEKL, per germline. CDR3 size: 13 residues. V lost 4 bases, J lost 9 bases, and 10 bases lay in between. The CDR3: CASSRLPGSPLHF. CDR3 nucleotides: TGCGCCAGCAGCCGATTGCCTGGTTCACCCCTCCACTTT.

This clonotype showed up many times. This sequence joins TRBV12-3 or TRBV12-4 and TRBJ1-5; unclear D gene. Trimming took 3 bases from V and 0 from J, leaving 12 bases between them. The CDR3 extends over 16 amino acids. The CDR3: CASSFKITDSNQPQHF. DNA for the CDR3: TGTGCCAGCAGTTTTAAGATTACAGATAGCAATCAGCCCCAGCATTTT.

This clonotype was seen more than once but under ten times. V usage is TRBV4-2 and J usage is TRBJ2-2; D perhaps matches TRBD2 (6 bases). CDR3 length: 15 amino acids. V lost 3 bases and J lost 4, with 12 bases in between. CDR1 and CDR2 from the germline V gene are LGHNA and YNFKEQ. The CDR3 nucleotides are TGTGCCAGCAGCCAGGCTGACGGGAGCACCGGGGAGCTGTTTTTT. Protein product: CASSQADGSTGELFF.

This clonotype was picked up a small number of times. The chain is built from TRBV11-1 and TRBJ2-7; D remains unclear. In germline, CDR1 is SGHAT, CDR2 FQDESV (reference sequence). Deletions cut 7 bases from V and 4 bases from J, with 26 bases between. This CDR3 is 17 amino acids long. The CDR3 is CASIPTAILCDLYEQYF. Here the CDR3 DNA reads TGTGCCAGCATCCCAACAGCGATCCTCTGCGATCTATACGAGCAGTACTTC.

The table lists this clonotype with many counts. The J gene is TRBJ1-1, the V gene TRBV29-1; no reliable D call. Germline values: CDR1 SQVTM, CDR2 ANQGSEA. The CDR3 sequence is 13 residues long. V lost 7 bases to trimming and J lost 1 base, with 13 bases between them. The CDR3 sequence is CSGKGQWNTEAFF. CDR3 DNA: TGCAGCGGGAAAGGGCAGTGGAACACTGAAGCTTTCTTT.

This clonotype was picked up many times. The gene calls are TRBV12-3 or TRBV12-4 and TRBJ2-5; a weak D match, TRBD2 (5 bases). This CDR3 region has 12 residues. Trimming took 4 bases from V and 7 from J, leaving 10 bases between them. The CDR3 sequence: CASSYGETTQYF. The CDR3 DNA sequence: TGTGCCAGCAGTTACGGGGAAACGACCCAGTACTTC.

This clonotype was seen many times. The gene calls are TRBV11-2 and TRBJ1-2, with 9 bases matching TRBD1. The V segment lost 2 bases and the J segment 7 bases; nucleotides outside the gene matches: 5. The CDR3 covers 14 residues. CDR1 and CDR2 (germline): SGHAT, FQNNGV. In DNA form, the CDR3 reads TGTGCCAGCAGCTTACACAGGGGGCGGACTGGCTACACCTTC. This sequence encodes CASSLHRGRTGYTF.

At least ten counts were recorded for this clonotype. The chain uses TRBV20-1 and TRBJ1-6, with D uncertain. The CDR3 contains 13 residues. Germline assignment: CDR1 DFQATT and CDR2 SNEGSKA (reference sequence). Trimming stripped 6 bases from V and 9 bases from J, with 15 bases between. The CDR3 bases are TGCAGTGCGGGTGGGCCGACATCTTCACCCCTCCACTTT. This codes for CSAGGPTSSPLHF.

The sample holds many counts of this clonotype. This chain links TRBV12-3 or TRBV12-4 with TRBJ2-7; D possibly uses TRBD1 or TRBD2 (5 bases each). V lost 5 bases and J 0 bases, leaving 11 bases between the germline ends. The CDR3 contains 14 residues. The chain's CDR3 is CASSESGSSYEQYF. DNA for the CDR3: TGTGCCAGCAGTGAGTCAGGGAGCTCCTACGAGCAGTACTTC.

This clonotype was seen ten or more times. The chain recombines TRBV11-2 with TRBJ2-7; D is unresolved. The CDR3 contains 11 residues. Trimming removed 5 bases from V and 4 bases from J, with 6 bases in between. From germline, CDR1 is SGHAT and CDR2 FQNNGV. The CDR3 region is CASSGTYEQYF. CDR3 nucleotides: TGTGCCAGCAGCGGAACTTACGAGCAGTACTTC.

There are many counts of this clonotype. The chain recombines TRBV29-1 with TRBJ2-5; 10 nucleotides align to TRBD1. Trimming removed 4 bases from V and 4 bases from J; junction bases left unmatched: 6. Per germline, CDR1 SQVTM and CDR2 ANQGSEA. The CDR3 sequence is 14 residues long. CDR3 loop: CSVVGGDRGETQYF. For the CDR3, the DNA is TGCAGCGTTGTGGGTGGGGACAGGGGAGAGACCCAGTACTTC.

Ten or more counts support this clonotype. The CDR3 here is CASKNWGSPNTEAFF. The CDR3 DNA follows: TGTGCCAGCAAAAATTGGGGTTCTCCGAACACTGAAGCTTTCTTT. The chain joins TRBV12-3 or TRBV12-4 to TRBJ1-1; no reliable D call. Deletions cut 7 bases from V and 1 base from J, with 16 bases between. The CDR3 extends over 15 amino acids.

This clonotype was seen a handful of times. The V gene is TRBV3-1, the J gene TRBJ2-7; 7 bases line up with TRBD1. V lost 4 bases to trimming and J lost 4 bases; unmatched junction nucleotides: 4. Looked up from germline, CDR1 is LGHDT and CDR2 is YNNKEL (reference sequence). The CDR3 runs 13 residues. The CDR3 DNA reads TGTGCCAGCAGCCGCCTGGACAGGTACGAGCAGTACTTC. It yields the protein CASSRLDRYEQYF.

The chain has TRBV9 and TRBJ1-5; D gene ambiguous. This CDR3 has 15 amino acids. The germline CDR1 and CDR2 sequences are SGDLS and YYNGEE. Between the trimmed V and J ends, which lost 0 bases and 0 bases, there was a span of 7 bases. The CDR3 DNA reads TGTGCCAGCAGCGTAGGAGGGAATAGCAATCAGCCCCAGCATTTT. Translating it yields CASSVGGNSNQPQHF. Combining the CDR3 with reference TRBV9 and TRBJ1-5 gives the whole variable domain DSGVTQTPKHLITATGQRVTLRCSPRSGDLSVYWYQQSLDQGLQFLIQYYNGEERAKGNILERFSAQQFPDLHSELNLSSLELGDSALYFCASSVGGNSNQPQHFGDGTRLSIL.

Turning to this clonotype: Since a much larger clone is just one base distant, this may be a read error. For the CDR3, the DNA is TGTGCCAGCAGAAAAAAGGTGAACACTGAAGCTTTCTTT. Encoded protein: CASRKKVNTEAFF. The V call is TRBV6-1, the J call TRBJ1-1; D is ambiguous. Per germline, CDR1 MNHNS and CDR2 SASEGT. CDR3 length: 13 residues. Trimming cost V 6 bases and J 0 bases, with 8 bases left between them.

With regard to this clonotype: A read error is possible here, since a much larger clone lies one base away. The CDR3 does not close with the conserved phenylalanine or tryptophan, likely indicating a read error. This sequence joins TRBV6-1 and TRBJ2-2; 7 nucleotides match TRBD1. This CDR3 comprises 12 residues. The germline V gene encodes CDR1 MNHNS and CDR2 SASEGT. Unmatched junction bases numbered 4, after V lost 8 bases and J lost 7 bases. CDR3 bases: TGTGCCAGCGGACAGGAGAACGGGGAGCTGTTTGTT. It encodes CASGQENGELFV.